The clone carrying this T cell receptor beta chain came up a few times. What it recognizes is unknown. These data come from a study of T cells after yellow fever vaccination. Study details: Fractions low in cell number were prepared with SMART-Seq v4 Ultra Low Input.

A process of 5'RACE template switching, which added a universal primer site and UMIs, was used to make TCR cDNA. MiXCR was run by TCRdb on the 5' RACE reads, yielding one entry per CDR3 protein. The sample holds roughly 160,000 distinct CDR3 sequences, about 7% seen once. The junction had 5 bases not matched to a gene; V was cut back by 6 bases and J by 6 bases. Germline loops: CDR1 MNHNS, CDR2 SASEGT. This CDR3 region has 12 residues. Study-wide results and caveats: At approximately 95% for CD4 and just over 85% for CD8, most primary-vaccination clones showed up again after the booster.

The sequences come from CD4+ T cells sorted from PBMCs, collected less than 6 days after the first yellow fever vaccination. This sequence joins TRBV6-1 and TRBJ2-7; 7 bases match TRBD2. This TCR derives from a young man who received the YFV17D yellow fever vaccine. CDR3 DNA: TGTGCCAGCAGGGTGGGAGGGCGCGAGCAGTACGTC. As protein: CASRVGGREQYV.